These 32 T cell receptor beta chains share one sample of origin, sequenced in a study of T cells in women clearing cervical HPV infection. Generated by immunoSEQ multiplex PCR, the TCRdb table keeps only in-frame clones and is missing some. The sample is made up of approximately 30,000 clones, and the top ten hold roughly 4% of it. The material sequenced was blood buffy coat. These receptors all come from a woman aged 18 to 69 with a cervical HPV16 infection that either progressed to CIN3+ or cleared (not recorded which).

Comment on this clone: The read falls 3 residues short of the CDR3 end, and the missing part is taken from the germline J gene. The V gene is TRBV7-9, the J gene TRBJ2-2, with unresolved D. V dropped 5 bases and J dropped 3 bases, with 4 bases sitting between them. This CDR3 spans 12 amino acids. Germline-derived CDR1 and CDR2 are SEHNR and FQNEAQ (reference sequence). CDR3 DNA (partial): TGTGCCAGCAGCCCGTACACCGGGGAG. Translation: CASSPYTGE. The entire CDR3 reads CASSPYTGELFF.

Points on this clone: From the germline J gene comes the end of the CDR3, since the read stops 3 residues before it. The chain couples TRBV7-6 to TRBJ2-3; D is perhaps TRBD2 (6 bases). The V gene's germline CDR1 is SGHVS and CDR2 FNYEAQ. The CDR3 is made up of 14 amino acids. The DNA read from the CDR3 is TGTGCCAGCAGCTTAGGCGGGGACCAAGAGACG. Translating it yields CASSLGGDQET. The CDR3 in full is CASSLGGDQETQYF.

As concerns this clone: The read ends 3 residues early relative to the CDR3; the germline J gene fills the gap. The genes are TRBV4-1 and TRBJ2-7; 7 bases map to TRBD2. Trimming cost V 7 bases and J 3 bases; bases outside gene matches: 9. Germline-derived CDR1 and CDR2 are MGHRA and YSYEKL. The CDR3 runs 14 residues. The CDR3 DNA, read in part, is TGCGCCAGCACTGTCACAGCGGGAAGCTACGAG. Protein sequence: CASTVTAGSYE. The complete CDR3 sequence is CASTVTAGSYEQYF.

Turning to this clone: The CDR3 end is not reached by the read, which stops 3 residues before it; the germline J gene fills it in. This chain joins TRBV20-1 and TRBJ2-7, with 12 bases identical to TRBD2. The junction had 10 bases not matched to a gene; V was cut back by 6 bases and J by 4 bases. This CDR3 has 15 amino acids. Germline CDR1 DFQATT, CDR2 SNEGSKA (reference sequence). The CDR3: CSAPDGLAGTYEQYF. The covered CDR3 bases are TGCAGTGCCCCCGACGGACTAGCGGGAACTTACGAG.

As concerns this clone: The CDR3 is cut off 3 residues early in the read; its end comes from the germline J gene. V is TRBV4-2 and J is TRBJ2-3, with TRBD2 matching over 15 bases. V gave up 2 bases and J gave up 8 bases; unmatched junction bases: 11. Germline V gene lookup returns CDR1 LGHNA and CDR2 YNFKEQ. The CDR3 totals 18 residues. The CDR3: CASSQHTGTSGRSGTQYF. The CDR3 DNA, read in part, is TGTGCCAGCAGCCAACACACCGGGACTAGCGGGAGGTCCGGTACG.

On this clone itself: The read halts 3 residues ahead of the CDR3 end, with the missing end drawn from the germline J gene. The V and J genes are TRBV7-3 and TRBJ2-1; TRBD2 matches 14 bases. The CDR3 spans 18 residues. The J segment lost 8 bases and the V segment lost 3 bases, leaving 12 bases of the junction unmatched. Germline loops: CDR1 SGHTA, CDR2 FQGTGA. The sequenced part of the CDR3 DNA is TGTGCCAGCAGCTTCACCGGGACTAGCGGGAGCCTTAGGGATGAG. Translated: CASSFTGTSGSLRDE. The full CDR3 reads CASSFTGTSGSLRDEQFF.

Of note for this clone: The CDR3 extends 3 residues past the end of the read, so its final part is completed from the germline J gene. This chain uses TRBV10-3 with TRBJ1-2; D is perhaps TRBD1 (5 bases). Per germline, CDR1 ENHRY and CDR2 SYGVKD. The CDR3 is 13 residues long. The chain's CDR3 is CAISESGWGGYTF. Incomplete CDR3 DNA: TGTGCCATCAGTGAGTCGGGGTGGGGCGGC.

Concerning this clone: The sequenced fragment ends 3 residues before the CDR3 boundary, so the rest is inferred from the germline J gene. The rearrangement uses TRBV6-1 and TRBJ2-7; D is undetermined. Germline V CDR1 and CDR2: MNHNS, SASEGT. This CDR3 contains 13 residues. V was cut by 2 bases and J by 4 bases, with 9 bases left in between. The covered CDR3 bases are TGTGCCAGCAGTGAACAGGATCGTTACGAG. It codes for CASSEQDRYE. From start to end, the CDR3 is CASSEQDRYEQYF.

In regard to this clone: The read comes to an end 3 residues before the CDR3 does, leaving the germline J gene to fill in the end. The gene calls are TRBV30 and TRBJ2-1; 10 bases align to TRBD2. J gave up 4 bases and V 1 base, and 4 bases lay outside the gene matches. The germline V gene encodes CDR1 GTSNPN and CDR2 SVGIG (reference sequence). The length of the CDR3 is 15 residues. Incomplete CDR3 DNA: TGTGCCTGGAGTGATGGGACTAGCGTATACAATGAG. Its translation: CAWSDGTSVYNE. The entire CDR3 protein is CAWSDGTSVYNEQFF.

Comments on this clone: The CDR3 end is not reached by the read, which stops 3 residues before it; the germline J gene fills it in. This chain joins TRBV28 and TRBJ1-2; no clear D gene. Looked up from germline, CDR1 is MDHEN and CDR2 is SYDVKM. V was pared by 3 bases and J by 2 bases, with 13 bases between. This CDR3 has 15 amino acids. The CDR3 loop is CASSLSIAGNYGYTF. CDR3 DNA (partial): TGTGCCAGCAGTTTGTCGATAGCGGGCAACTATGGC.

As to this clone: The CDR3 end is not reached by the read, which stops 3 residues before it; the germline J gene fills it in. V usage is TRBV28 and J usage is TRBJ2-1; 11 bases align to TRBD2. The CDR3 consists of 13 residues. Germline lookup yields CDR1 MDHEN and CDR2 SYDVKM. Trimming at V came to 7 bases and at J to 9 bases, leaving 5 bases not matched to a gene. CDR3 loop: CASITGLAGEQFF. CDR3 DNA, as far as it was read: TGTGCCAGCATCACCGGACTAGCGGGTGAG.

Concerning this clone itself: The read ends 3 residues early relative to the CDR3; the germline J gene fills the gap. V gene TRBV19 combines with J gene TRBJ1-2; perhaps TRBD1 as D (5 bases). The CDR3 runs 14 residues. Germline V gene data show CDR1 as LNHDA and CDR2 as SQIVND (reference sequence). The CDR3 sequence: CASSMGLAGNDYTF. Partial CDR3 DNA: TGTGCCAGTAGTATGGGGCTAGCGGGCAATGAC.

For this clone: The CDR3 extends 3 residues past the end of the read, so its final part is completed from the germline J gene. This rearrangement joins TRBV13 to TRBJ2-3; 7 bases agree with TRBD2. CDR3 length: 16 amino acids. Germline CDR1 and CDR2: PRHDT and FYEKMQ (reference sequence). Trimming removed 0 bases from V and 1 base from J; junction bases left unmatched: 4. The CDR3 sequence is CASSLGGTTRTDTQYF. The sequenced part of the CDR3 DNA is TGTGCCAGCAGCTTAGGGGGGACTACCCGCACAGATACG. Filled out from reference TRBV13 and TRBJ2-3, the complete variable domain reads AAGVIQSPRHLIKEKRETATLKCYPIPRHDTVYWYQQGPGQDPQFLISFYEKMQSDKGSIPDRFSAQQFSDYHSELNMSSLELGDSALYFCASSLGGTTRTDTQYFGPGTRLTVL.

In the case of this clone: The read halts 3 residues ahead of the CDR3 end, with the missing end drawn from the germline J gene. The chain couples TRBV6-2 or TRBV6-3 to TRBJ2-7; 13 bases are a match to TRBD2. This CDR3 region has 16 residues. The germline V gene has CDR1 MNHEY and CDR2 SVGEGT. V trimming: 6 bases; J trimming: 2 bases; junction bases outside the gene matches: 7. The DNA read from the CDR3 is TGTGCCAGCAGGACCGGGACTAGCGGGACACCCTACGAG. Amino acid sequence: CASRTGTSGTPYE. The complete CDR3 reads CASRTGTSGTPYEQYF.

Details on this clone: The read terminates 3 residues ahead of where the CDR3 ends, so the germline J gene completes it. This chain links TRBV11-2 with TRBJ1-6; D not resolved. The CDR3 is 12 residues long. V was trimmed by 7 bases and J by 9 bases, leaving 10 bases between them. Germline lookup yields CDR1 SGHAT and CDR2 FQNNGV. Partial CDR3 DNA: TGTGCCAGCAACCACGTTAGTTCACCC. Protein: CASNHVSSP. The CDR3 reads in full as CASNHVSSPLHF.

Regarding this clone: The read stops 3 residues short of the end of the CDR3; the missing end is completed from the germline J gene. This chain joins TRBV20-1 and TRBJ2-7; possibly TRBD1 for D (5 bases). The ends were cut back, 6 bases at V and 0 bases at J, with 9 bases in the middle. This CDR3 is 12 amino acids long. Germline CDR1 DFQATT, CDR2 SNEGSKA (reference sequence). The CDR3: CSATDTSYEQYF. CDR3 DNA (partial): TGCAGTGCCACGGACACCTCCTACGAG.

The CDR3 sequence is CASGAMPQETQYF. CDR3 bases read: TGTGCCAGCGGGGCAATGCCCCAAGAGACC. The gene calls are TRBV7-2 and TRBJ2-5, with a tentative D call TRBD1 (5 bases). Read coverage stops 3 residues before the CDR3 terminus; the germline J gene supplies the remainder. V was pared by 8 bases and J by 1 base, with 11 bases between. Germline loops: CDR1 SGHTA, CDR2 FQGNSA. This CDR3 contains 13 residues.

Comments on this clone: Sequencing ends 3 residues short of the CDR3 end; the germline J gene provides the rest. The chain is built from TRBV18 and TRBJ2-1; 10 positions agree with TRBD1. This CDR3 is built from 14 residues. Germline CDR1 KGHSH, CDR2 LQKENI. Losses at the gene ends were 5 bases for V and 3 bases for J; bases not matched to a gene: 1. CDR3 region: CASSGTGDYNEQFF. The part of the CDR3 DNA that was read is TGTGCCAGCTCAGGGACAGGGGACTACAATGAG.

On this clone: The read ends 3 residues before the CDR3 terminus; that terminus is restored from the germline J gene. This chain links TRBV7-8 with TRBJ2-5; 9 nucleotides line up with TRBD1. Germline values: CDR1 SGHVS, CDR2 FQNEAQ. V was clipped by 3 bases and J by 4 bases; unmatched bases: 3. This CDR3 has 14 amino acids. CDR3 region: CASSLGQGTETQYF. The covered CDR3 bases are TGTGCCAGCAGCTTGGGACAGGGAACAGAGACC.

The sequenced part of the CDR3 DNA is TGTGCCAGCAGCCCATTTTGGGGACTAGCGGGAAACGAG. Translating it yields CASSPFWGLAGNE. The full CDR3 protein is CASSPFWGLAGNEQYF. V usage is TRBV4-2 and J usage is TRBJ2-7; 13 bases line up with TRBD2. The read falls 3 residues short of the CDR3 end, and the missing part is taken from the germline J gene. Germline V gene sequence: CDR1 LGHNA, CDR2 YNFKEQ. This CDR3 has 16 residues. Unmatched junction bases numbered 8, after V lost 4 bases and J lost 5 bases.

As concerns this clone: The read terminates 3 residues before the CDR3 end, so the remaining end is supplied by the germline J gene. The chain uses TRBV5-1 and TRBJ2-6; 9 positions match TRBD2. With 6 bases clipped from V and 2 bases from J, the junction kept 3 bases outside the gene matches. The CDR3 spans 15 residues. Germline loops: CDR1 SGHRS, CDR2 YFSETQ. This chain's CDR3 is CASNSGSAGANVLTF. The CDR3 bases that were read are TGCGCCAGCAATAGCGGGAGTGCTGGGGCCAACGTC.

Turning to this clone: The sequenced fragment ends 3 residues before the CDR3 boundary, so the rest is inferred from the germline J gene. This chain joins TRBV20-1 and TRBJ2-1; the match to TRBD2 covers 9 bases. Trimming took 0 bases from V and 1 from J; bases not matched to a gene: 19. Germline V lookup: CDR1 DFQATT, CDR2 SNEGSKA (reference sequence). The CDR3 has 21 residues. The sequenced CDR3 bases are TGCAGTGCTAGAGATCCAGGTATTAGCGGGAGTCTCCGGCGGTCCTACAATGAG. Its translation: CSARDPGISGSLRRSYNE. The complete CDR3 protein is CSARDPGISGSLRRSYNEQFF.

Turning to this clone: Sequencing ends 3 residues short of the CDR3 end; the germline J gene provides the rest. This chain links TRBV2 with TRBJ1-2; no reliable D call. Per germline, CDR1 SNHLY and CDR2 FYNNEI. The CDR3 runs to 17 residues. The covered CDR3 bases are TGTGCCAGCAGGCTACTAGCGGGTGGTACGTCCTACAATGAC. It specifies CASRLLAGGTSYND. The full CDR3 protein is CASRLLAGGTSYNDYTF.

For this clone: The read falls 3 residues short of the CDR3 end, and the missing part is taken from the germline J gene. This chain links TRBV18 with TRBJ1-2; 10 bases agree with TRBD1. The CDR3 has 15 amino acids. CDR1 and CDR2 (germline): KGHSH, LQKENI. The chain's CDR3 is CASSHDRGQYNDYTF. The DNA read from the CDR3 is TGTGCCAGCTCACATGACAGGGGGCAGTACAATGAC. Full variable domain (remainder filled in from reference TRBV18 and TRBJ1-2): NAGVMQNPRHLVRRRGQEARLRCSPMKGHSHVYWYRQLPEEGLKFMVYLQKENIIDESGMPKERFSAEFPKEGPSILRIQQVVRGDSAAYFCASSHDRGQYNDYTFGSGTRLTVV.

Concerning this clone: The read halts 3 residues ahead of the CDR3 end, with the missing end drawn from the germline J gene. The genes are TRBV5-4 and TRBJ1-1; TRBD1 matches at 7 bases. V was pared by 2 bases and J by 1 base, with 2 bases of the junction left unmatched. CDR1 is SGHNT and CDR2 is YYREEE in the germline V gene (reference sequence). This CDR3 is built from 14 residues. The sequenced part of the CDR3 DNA is TGTGCCAGCAGCTTTACAGGGGAGAACACTGAA. Translation: CASSFTGENTE. The whole CDR3 protein reads CASSFTGENTEAFF.

As to this clone: The read gets to within 3 residues of the CDR3 end, and the germline J gene fills in the rest. The chain couples TRBV30 to TRBJ1-5, with a weak D call TRBD1 (5 bases). The CDR3 covers 13 residues. With 1 base removed from V and 4 bases from J, the gap between germline ends came to 8 bases. Germline V gene data show CDR1 as GTSNPN and CDR2 as SVGIG (reference sequence). CDR3 DNA (partial): TGTGCCTGGAGTGGACAGATTAATCAGCCC. Encoded protein: CAWSGQINQP. The complete CDR3 protein is CAWSGQINQPQHF.

In regard to this clone: From the germline J gene comes the end of the CDR3, since the read stops 3 residues before it. V is TRBV20-1 and J is TRBJ2-7; TRBD1 aligns across 11 bases. This CDR3 comprises 15 residues. In germline, CDR1 is DFQATT, CDR2 SNEGSKA (reference sequence). With 3 bases clipped from V and 2 bases from J, the junction kept 6 bases outside the gene matches. Partial CDR3 DNA: TGCAGTGCTAGCCCGGGGACAGGGGGGGCCTACGAG. This translates into CSASPGTGGAYE. The whole CDR3 region reads CSASPGTGGAYEQYF.

About this clone itself: The sequenced fragment ends 3 residues before the CDR3 boundary, so the rest is inferred from the germline J gene. The chain is built from TRBV11-1 and TRBJ2-1, with 9 bases matching TRBD2. The length of the CDR3 is 15 residues. V was pared by 1 base and J by 3 bases, with 1 base of the junction left unmatched. Germline V gene lookup returns CDR1 SGHAT and CDR2 FQDESV (reference sequence). The CDR3: CASSLELAGYNEQFF. The sequenced part of the CDR3 DNA is TGTGCCAGCAGCTTAGAACTAGCGGGCTACAATGAG.

As regards this clone: The read is 3 residues too short to cover the CDR3 end, so that end is filled in from the germline J gene. The chain employs TRBV6-2 or TRBV6-3 and TRBJ2-7, with 7 bases lining up with TRBD2. Germline CDR1 reads MNHEY; CDR2 reads SVGEGT. This CDR3 spans 14 amino acids. The trim removed 4 bases at V and 3 bases at J, leaving 6 bases unmatched. The CDR3 here is CASSLTSTHYEQYF. CDR3 DNA (partial): TGTGCCAGCAGTTTGACTAGCACCCACTACGAG.

In regard to this clone: The read falls 3 residues short of the CDR3 end, and the missing part is taken from the germline J gene. The V gene is TRBV11-2, the J gene TRBJ2-3; 8 nucleotides agree with TRBD1. The CDR3 is 15 amino acids. Germline CDR1 reads SGHAT; CDR2 reads FQNNGV. V lost 5 bases and J lost 6; bases outside the gene matches: 10. CDR3: CASSPVQGAYDTQYF. Incomplete CDR3 DNA: TGTGCCAGCAGCCCAGTCCAGGGGGCATATGATACG.

About this clone: The read gets to within 3 residues of the CDR3 end, and the germline J gene fills in the rest. The chain recombines TRBV30 with TRBJ2-4; the D is unclear. Germline-derived CDR1 and CDR2 are GTSNPN and SVGIG (reference sequence). The length of the CDR3 is 12 residues. Trimming took off 0 bases at V and 3 bases at J, with 3 bases between the two ends. The CDR3: CAWSVSKNIQYF. CDR3 bases read: TGTGCCTGGAGTGTCAGCAAAAACATT.

On this clone: Read sequence stops 3 residues before the CDR3 end, and the germline J gene provides the missing end. The chain has TRBV20-1 and TRBJ1-1, with D uncertain. The length of the CDR3 is 15 residues. Trimming stripped 0 bases from V and 1 base from J, with 12 bases between. The V gene's germline CDR1 is DFQATT and CDR2 SNEGSKA (reference sequence). The part of the CDR3 DNA that was read is TGCAGTGCTAGAGAGAAAGGACTGCAGAACACTGAA. Its translation: CSAREKGLQNTE. The whole CDR3 protein reads CSAREKGLQNTEAFF.